This TCR beta chain emerged from a study of technical replicates of blood from a handful of donors. Repertoires were generated with immunoSEQ multiplex PCR, while TCRdb's copy carries only in-frame clones and drops some. The data hold some 68,000 clones, with about 95% observed a single time. The CDR3 covers 14 residues. CDR1 SGDLS and CDR2 YYNGEE come from the germline V gene. V was shortened by 3 bases and J by 8 bases, with 17 bases between the two germline ends. The sequenced material came from T cells isolated from PBMCs. The chain joins TRBV9 to TRBJ1-1, with D perhaps matching TRBD1 (5 bases). The clonotype comes from a human donor in good health. The CDR3 coding sequence is TGTGCCAGCAGCGCGCAGACAGATCCTAGGGAAGCTTTCTTT. The encoded protein is CASSAQTDPREAFF.